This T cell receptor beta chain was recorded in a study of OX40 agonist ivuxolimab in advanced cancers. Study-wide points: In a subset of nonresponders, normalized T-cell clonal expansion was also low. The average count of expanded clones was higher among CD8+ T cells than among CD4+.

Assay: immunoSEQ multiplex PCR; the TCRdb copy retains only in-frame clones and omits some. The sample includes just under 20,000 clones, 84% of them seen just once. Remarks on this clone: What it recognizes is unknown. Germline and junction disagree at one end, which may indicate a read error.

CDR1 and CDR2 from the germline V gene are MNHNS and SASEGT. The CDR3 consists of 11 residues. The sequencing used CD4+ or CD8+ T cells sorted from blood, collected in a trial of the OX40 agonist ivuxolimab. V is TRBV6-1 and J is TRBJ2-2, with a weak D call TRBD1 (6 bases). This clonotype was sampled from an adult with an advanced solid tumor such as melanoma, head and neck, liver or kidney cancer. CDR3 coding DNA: TGTGCCACCTGGGACACTGGGGAGCTGTTTTTT. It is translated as CATWDTGELFF.